This T cell receptor beta chain was identified during a study of blood T cell repertoires in COVID-19. Study at large: Acute-phase and convalescent COVID-19 samples originated in the United States, Italy and Spain. Sample material is recorded as cDNA or gDNA derived from T cells, B-cell-depleted T cells, or PBMCs.

Per the authors' pipeline: The assay estimated nucleated cells by amplifying reference gene primers. Repertoires were generated with immunoSEQ multiplex PCR, while TCRdb's copy carries only in-frame clones and drops some. Clone size and the V and J calls come from that table; the DNA yielded D and trimming. The sample shows some 48,000 clones, around four fifths of them seen only once. This CDR3 has 15 amino acids. V lost 6 bases to trimming and J lost 6 bases; unmatched junction nucleotides: 11. Germline V gives CDR1 SNHLY, CDR2 FYNNEI. The gene calls are TRBV2 and TRBJ2-1; 7 bases are shared with TRBD2. The source is a human donor in a cohort sampled during active COVID-19. The material sequenced was peripheral blood. This chain's CDR3 is CASRARGGLLNEQFF. CDR3 DNA: TGTGCCAGCAGGGCAAGGGGAGGGTTACTCAATGAGCAGTTCTTC. Supplemented by reference TRBV2 and TRBJ2-1, the full variable domain reads EPEVTQTPSHQVTQMGQEVILRCVPISNHLYFYWYRQILGQKVEFLVSFYNNEISEKSEIFDDQFSVERPDGSNFTLKIRSTKLEDSAMYFCASRARGGLLNEQFFGPGTRLTVL.